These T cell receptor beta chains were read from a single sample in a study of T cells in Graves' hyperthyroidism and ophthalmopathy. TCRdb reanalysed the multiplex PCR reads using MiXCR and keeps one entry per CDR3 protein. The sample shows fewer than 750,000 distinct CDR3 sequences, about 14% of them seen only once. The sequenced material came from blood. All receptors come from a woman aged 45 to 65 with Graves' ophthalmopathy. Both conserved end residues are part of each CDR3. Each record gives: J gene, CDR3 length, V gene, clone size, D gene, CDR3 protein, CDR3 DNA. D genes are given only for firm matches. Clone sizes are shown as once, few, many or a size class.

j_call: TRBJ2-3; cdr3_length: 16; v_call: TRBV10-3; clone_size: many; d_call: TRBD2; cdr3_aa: CAISESLAGGPDTQYF; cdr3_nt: TGTGCCATCAGTGAGTCCCTAGCGGGAGGGCCAGATACGCAGTATTTT
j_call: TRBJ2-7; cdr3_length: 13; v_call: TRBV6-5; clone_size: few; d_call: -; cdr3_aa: CASSYVAGYEQYF; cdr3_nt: TGTGCCAGCAGTTACGTAGCAGGATACGAGCAGTACTTC
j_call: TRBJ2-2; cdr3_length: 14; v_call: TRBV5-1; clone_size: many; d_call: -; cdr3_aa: CASSNSGNTGELFF; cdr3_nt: TGCGCCAGCAGCAATAGCGGGAACACCGGGGAGCTGTTTTTT
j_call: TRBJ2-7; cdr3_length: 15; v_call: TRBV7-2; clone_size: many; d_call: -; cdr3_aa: CASSKIRDLRAEQYF; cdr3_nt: TGTGCCAGCAGCAAAATTAGGGATCTCCGGGCGGAGCAGTACTTC
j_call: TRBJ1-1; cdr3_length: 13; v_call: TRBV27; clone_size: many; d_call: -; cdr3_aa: CASSFRVSAEAFF; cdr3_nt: TGTGCCAGCAGTTTCAGGGTTTCCGCTGAAGCTTTCTTT
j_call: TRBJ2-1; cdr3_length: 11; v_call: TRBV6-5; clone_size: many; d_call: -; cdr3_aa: CASRENNEQFF; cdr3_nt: TGTGCCAGCAGGGAGAACAATGAGCAGTTCTTC
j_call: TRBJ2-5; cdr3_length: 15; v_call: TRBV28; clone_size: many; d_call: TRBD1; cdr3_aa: CASSLSDRGQETQYF; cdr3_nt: TGTGCCAGCAGTTTAAGTGACAGGGGCCAAGAGACCCAGTACTTC
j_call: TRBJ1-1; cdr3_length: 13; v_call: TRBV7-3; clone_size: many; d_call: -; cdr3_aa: CASSLTSITEAFF; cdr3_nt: TGTGCCAGCAGCTTAACGTCCATCACTGAAGCTTTCTTT
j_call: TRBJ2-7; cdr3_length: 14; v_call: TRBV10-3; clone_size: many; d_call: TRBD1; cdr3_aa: CAISDSGGPYEQYF; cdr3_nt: TGTGCCATCAGTGATTCAGGGGGCCCTTACGAGCAGTACTTC
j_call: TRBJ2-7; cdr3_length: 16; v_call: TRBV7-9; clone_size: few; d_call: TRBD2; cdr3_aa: CASSQGSSGNRYEQYF; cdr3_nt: TGTGCCAGCAGCCAGGGGTCTAGCGGGAATAGATACGAGCAGTACTTC
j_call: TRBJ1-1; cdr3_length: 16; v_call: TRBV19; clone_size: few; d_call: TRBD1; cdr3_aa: CASSITRTGTVTEAFF; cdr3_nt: TGTGCCAGTAGTATCACTCGGACAGGGACTGTCACTGAAGCTTTCTTT
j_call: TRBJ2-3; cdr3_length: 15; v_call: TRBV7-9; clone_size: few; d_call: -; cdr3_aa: CASSLSLARTDTQYF; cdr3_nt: TGTGCCAGCAGCTTAAGTCTAGCCCGCACAGATACGCAGTATTTT